This T cell receptor (beta chain) was captured by sequencing in a study of identical twins. This clonotype was picked up many times. Trimming shortened V by 4 bases and J by 2 bases, and 7 bases separated the two germline ends. CDR3 length: 12 residues. Germline V lookup: CDR1 SQVTM, CDR2 ANQGSEA. Unique molecular identifiers were present on the cDNA, which also gained a universal primer site by template switching. A single record per CDR3 protein comes from TCRdb applying MiXCR to the 5' RACE reads. The repertoire holds 650,000 to 800,000 distinct CDR3 sequences, with over 8.5% as singletons. These data are also associated with another study on yellow fever vaccine responses in identical twins.

The TCR sequence derives from a woman aged 18-30 years in good health. Specimen: PBMCs. V is TRBV29-1 and J is TRBJ2-3, with no clear D. CDR3 DNA: TGCAGCGTTGCCGGATACACAGATACGCAGTATTTT. Encoded protein: CSVAGYTDTQYF.